The T cell receptor beta chain under discussion was sequenced for a study of Ad26.COV2.S vaccination and SARS-CoV-2 variants. The study, taken as a whole, reports: Non-spike TCR breadth showed similarity between vaccine and placebo recipients.

The method was immunoSEQ multiplex PCR; TCRdb's version includes in-frame clones alone and lacks a portion of them. This sample has 400,000 or so clones, with roughly nine tenths found just once. This sample's treatment: around 19 received Ad26.COV2.S at low or high dose, single or two shots; about 5 received placebo; per-sample allocation not given. The samples date from day 63 after the first vaccine or placebo injection. Cohort 1b enrolled adults aged 18-55 years in Boston. An Ad26 vector expressing Wuhan-strain SARS-CoV-2 spike constituted the vaccine. This clone was observed a few times. Its specificity is unknown. CDR1 MGHRA and CDR2 YSYEKL come from the germline V gene. With 1 base removed from V and 4 bases from J, the gap between germline ends came to 5 bases. CDR3 length equals 14 residues.

The TCR was taken from a person between 18 and 59 years old who received the Ad26.COV2.S COVID-19 vaccine or a placebo. The V call is TRBV4-1, the J call TRBJ1-6; unclear D gene. This specimen was peripheral blood, taken in a trial of Ad26.COV2.S vaccine versus placebo. In DNA, the CDR3 is TGCGCCAGCAGCCAAGTACCTTATAATTCACCCCTCCACTTT. It encodes CASSQVPYNSPLHF.